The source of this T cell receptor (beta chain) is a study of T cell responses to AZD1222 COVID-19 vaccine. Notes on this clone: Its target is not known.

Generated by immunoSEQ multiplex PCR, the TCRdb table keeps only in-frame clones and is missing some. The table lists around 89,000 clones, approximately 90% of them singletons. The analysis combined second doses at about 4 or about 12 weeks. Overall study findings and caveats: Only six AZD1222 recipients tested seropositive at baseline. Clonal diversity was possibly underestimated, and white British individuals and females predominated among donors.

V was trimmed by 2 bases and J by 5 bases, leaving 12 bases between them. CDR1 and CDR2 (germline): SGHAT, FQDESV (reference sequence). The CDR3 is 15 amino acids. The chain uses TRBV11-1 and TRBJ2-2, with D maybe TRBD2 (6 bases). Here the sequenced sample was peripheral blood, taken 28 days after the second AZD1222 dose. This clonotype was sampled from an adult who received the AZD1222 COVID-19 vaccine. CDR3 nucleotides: TGTGCCAGCAGCTTACGGGGGACCGCTACCGGGGAGCTGTTTTTT. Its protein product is CASSLRGTATGELFF.